This TCR beta chain was recovered during a study of blood T cells in healthy people across ages. PCR was performed a second time for about 6 to 12 cycles using a sample-barcoded 5' primer and a J-beta primer mix. TCRdb reprocessed the 5' RACE reads with MiXCR, giving one entry per CDR3 protein. The sample holds about 1,400,000 distinct CDR3 sequences, 40% to 50% seen once. The CDR3 is made up of 15 amino acids. In its sample, this clonotype was seen once. At one end, the junction sequence differs from germline, possibly due to a read error. This chain joins TRBV12-3 or TRBV12-4 and TRBJ2-7, with 10 nucleotides matching TRBD2. The specimen sequenced was blood. The receptor comes from a young woman in good health. CDR3: CASSFSAGGVYERYF. The CDR3 DNA reads TGTGCCAGCAGTTTCTCAGCGGGAGGGGTCTACGAGCGGTACTTC.